This TCR beta chain emerged from a study of T cell responses to AZD1222 COVID-19 vaccine. Looking at the study overall: Pooled samples include second doses given at about 4 or 12 weeks. Study-level findings and limits: Donors, mostly white British, included more females; clonal diversity was possibly underestimated.

A remark on this clone: Its specificity is unknown.

Only in-frame clones appear in the TCRdb table, and some are missing; sequencing was by immunoSEQ multiplex PCR. The sample shows under 200,000 clones, 88% of them seen only once. Germline CDR1 MDHEN, CDR2 SYDVKM. The CDR3 spans 16 residues. Trimming left V 5 bases short and J 0 bases short, with 14 bases between. The chain has TRBV28 and TRBJ1-3; D is unresolved. The sample consisted of peripheral blood, taken on day 0 of AZD1222 vaccination. The sequence was obtained from an adult in good health. The CDR3 DNA follows: TGTGCCAGCAGTCCACAAACATGGTACTCTGGAAACACCATATATTTT. Translated: CASSPQTWYSGNTIYF.